These 27 T cell receptor beta chains were all obtained from the same sample, sequenced in a study of blood T cell repertoires in COVID-19 (dated by TCRdb to the early 2020s). Library method: the immunoSEQ multiplex PCR assay. Held by TCRdb, this immuneACCESS table contains in-frame sequences only and omits some clones. Under half of the omission traces to an unresolved V gene where checked; the cause of the rest is unknown. The sample profile shows some 56,000 clones; 86% of them were found once. In total, the top ten clones hold roughly 25% of the sample. Input material: peripheral blood. These receptors came from a woman older than 75 with acute or convalescent COVID-19.

The chain couples TRBV6-6 to TRBJ1-3; D remains ambiguous. Germline V lookup: CDR1 MNHNY, CDR2 SVGAGI (reference sequence). V lost 11 bases and J lost 0, with 14 bases in between. The CDR3 spans 14 residues. The CDR3 loop reads CAGGMGRSGNTIYF. The DNA for the CDR3 is TGTGCCGGCGGGATGGGCCGCTCTGGAAACACCATATATTTT.

The chain links TRBV18 to TRBJ1-3; D may be TRBD1 (6 bases). The CDR3 is made up of 16 amino acids. Trimming removed 3 bases from V and 0 bases from J, with 12 bases in between. Germline loops: CDR1 KGHSH, CDR2 LQKENI. CDR3 loop: CASSPGQRSSGNTIYF. In DNA form, the CDR3 reads TGTGCCAGCTCACCTGGACAGAGGAGCTCTGGAAACACCATATATTTT.

This clone was recorded a few times. V gene TRBV27 combines with J gene TRBJ2-7; TRBD1 agrees at 8 bases. This CDR3 is 14 amino acids long. The V and J ends lost 5 bases and 1 base, in that order; junction bases with no gene match: 4. Germline CDR1 reads MNHEY; CDR2 reads SMNVEV (reference sequence). DNA of the CDR3: TGTGCCAGCAGTCGGACAGGGTTGTCCTACGAGCAGTACGTC. Amino acid sequence: CASSRTGLSYEQYV.

This clone was picked up one time. The V and J genes are TRBV27 and TRBJ1-3; D gene uncertain. Germline assignment: CDR1 MNHEY and CDR2 SMNVEV (reference sequence). This CDR3 has 14 residues. Trimming took off 2 bases at V and 1 base at J, with 6 bases between the two ends. CDR3 sequence: CASSLGTSGNTIYF. In DNA, the CDR3 is TGTGCCAGCAGTTTAGGTACTTCTGGAAACACCATATATTTT.

This clone showed up just once. The rearrangement joins TRBV5-1 to TRBJ1-5; TRBD1 aligns across 10 bases. V was pared by 0 bases and J by 4 bases, with 1 base of the junction left unmatched. The CDR3 is made up of 15 amino acids. The V gene's germline CDR1 is SGHRS and CDR2 YFSETQ. The CDR3 sequence: CASSLGTGGNQPQHF. The CDR3 DNA reads as TGCGCCAGCAGCTTGGGGACAGGGGGGAATCAGCCCCAGCATTTT.

This clone was recorded once. The V and J genes are TRBV3-1 (or the pseudogene TRBV3-2) and TRBJ1-4; a weak D match, TRBD1 (6 bases). The germline CDR1 and CDR2 sequences are LGHDT and YNNKEL (reference sequence). This CDR3 spans 15 amino acids. V gave up 4 bases and J gave up 8 bases, with 17 bases separating them. As DNA, the CDR3 is TGTGCCAGCAGCCCCACAAGGGGAGGGGGAGAAAAACTGTTTTTT. It specifies CASSPTRGGGEKLFF.

The chain joins TRBV6-5 to TRBJ2-1; TRBD1 matches at 8 bases. J gave up 7 bases and V 0 bases, and 8 bases lay outside the gene matches. The V gene's germline CDR1 is MNHEY and CDR2 SVGAGI. CDR3 length: 16 amino acids. CDR3 protein: CASSYSRQGARNEQFF. The CDR3 bases are TGTGCCAGCAGTTACTCGAGGCAGGGGGCGCGGAATGAGCAGTTCTTC.

The chain is built from TRBV28 and TRBJ1-4, with a tentative D call TRBD1 (5 bases). CDR3 size: 14 residues. Trimming removed 5 bases from V and 7 bases from J, with 14 bases in between. Germline CDR1 is MDHEN and CDR2 is SYDVKM. The CDR3 DNA reads TGTGCCAGCAGTAAAGTCCTTCAGGGTGAAAAACTGTTTTTT. Translating gives CASSKVLQGEKLFF.

This clone came up a few times. The chain is built from TRBV2 and TRBJ1-2, with 7 bases lining up with TRBD1. V shed 10 bases and J 5 bases; nucleotides not matched to a gene: 22. This CDR3 has 17 residues. Germline V gene data show CDR1 as SNHLY and CDR2 as FYNNEI. The CDR3 spells CAIESLLSGTGVYGYTF. CDR3 nucleotides: TGTGCCATCGAATCCCTACTCTCGGGCACAGGGGTTTATGGCTACACCTTC.

CDR3 nucleotide sequence: TGCGCCAGCAGCTTGGACACAGCGGCAACTAATGAAAAACTGTTTTTT. Amino acid sequence: CASSLDTAATNEKLFF. The chain is built from TRBV5-1 and TRBJ1-4; the D is unclear. The germline V gene encodes CDR1 SGHRS and CDR2 YFSETQ. Trimming cost V 0 bases and J 0 bases, with 9 bases left between them. The CDR3 is 16 residues long.

This chain joins TRBV2 and TRBJ1-2; D might be TRBD1 (6 bases). From germline, CDR1 is SNHLY and CDR2 FYNNEI. Trimming left V 0 bases short and J 5 bases short, with 13 bases between. The CDR3 is 15 amino acids. The CDR3 loop reads CASSEAQGFGYGYTF. The CDR3 bases are TGTGCCAGCAGTGAAGCCCAGGGGTTCGGGTATGGCTACACCTTC.

The chain recombines TRBV11-1 with TRBJ1-1; D not certain. There are 12 residues in the CDR3. The germline V and J ends were trimmed by 2 bases and 4 bases, with 5 bases remaining between them. The V gene's germline CDR1 is SGHAT and CDR2 FQDESV (reference sequence). The chain's CDR3 is CASSLSGTEAFF. CDR3 in DNA: TGTGCCAGCAGCTTATCCGGCACTGAAGCTTTCTTT.

The J gene is TRBJ1-1, the V gene TRBV2; D might be TRBD1 (5 bases). Germline values: CDR1 SNHLY, CDR2 FYNNEI. Trimming removed 4 bases at V and 2 bases at J, with 8 bases between. The CDR3 is 13 residues long. In DNA, the CDR3 is TGTGCCAGCAGTGTCACAGGAAACACTGAAGCTTTCTTT. Translated, it gives CASSVTGNTEAFF.

This clone was picked up a small number of times. This chain uses TRBV5-6 with TRBJ1-1; 10 bases agree with TRBD1. Unmatched junction bases numbered 12, after V lost 4 bases and J lost 9 bases. Germline V gene data show CDR1 as SGHDT and CDR2 as YYEEEE. This CDR3 has 15 amino acids. The DNA for the CDR3 is TGTGCCAGCAGCCAACCAGACAGGGGGCAACTGAAAGCTTTCTTT. Its translation is CASSQPDRGQLKAFF. Looking up the rest from reference TRBV5-6 and TRBJ1-1 gives the full variable domain: DAGVTQSPTHLIKTRGQQVTLRCSPKSGHDTVSWYQQALGQGPQFIFQYYEEEERQRGNFPDRFSGHQFPNYSSELNVNALLLGDSALYLCASSQPDRGQLKAFFGQGTRLTVV.

The genes are TRBV12-3 or TRBV12-4 and TRBJ1-1; D remains unclear. The CDR3 covers 13 residues. V was shortened by 5 bases and J by 1 base, with 8 bases between the two germline ends. Here the CDR3 DNA reads TGTGCCAGCAGTCGTCAGGAGAACACTGAAGCTTTCTTT. Protein product: CASSRQENTEAFF.

This clone was observed a handful of times. V usage is TRBV12-2 and J usage is TRBJ2-7; the tabulated D call, TRBD1, remains unverified against the DNA. TRBV12-2 counts as a pseudogene. This CDR3 is built from 16 residues. CDR3 in amino acids: CASRFYRDRGLYEQYV. The CDR3 DNA reads as TGTGCAAGTCGCTTTTACCGGGACAGGGGGTTGTACGAGCAGTACGTC.

CDR3 protein: CASSLTGTPNTEAFF. The CDR3 DNA reads TGTGCCAGCTCACTCACCGGGACACCAAACACTGAAGCTTTCTTT. The chain recombines TRBV18 with TRBJ1-1, with D perhaps TRBD1 (6 bases). V shed 4 bases and J shed 2 bases, with 14 bases lying between them. The CDR3 loop spans 15 amino acids. Germline-derived CDR1 and CDR2 are KGHSH and LQKENI. The variable domain in full, with the rest retrieved from reference TRBV18 and TRBJ1-1, is NAGVMQNPRHLVRRRGQEARLRCSPMKGHSHVYWYRQLPEEGLKFMVYLQKENIIDESGMPKERFSAEFPKEGPSILRIQQVVRGDSAAYFCASSLTGTPNTEAFFGQGTRLTVV.

The J gene is TRBJ1-1, the V gene TRBV10-3; no reliable D call. Trimming stripped 11 bases from V and 6 bases from J, with 13 bases between. Germline CDR1 ENHRY, CDR2 SYGVKD. There are 11 residues in the CDR3. As DNA, the CDR3 is TGTGCCGTGGCAATGGAGGCTGAAGCTTTCTTT. The encoded protein is CAVAMEAEAFF.

V gene TRBV4-2 combines with J gene TRBJ2-7; 11 bases agree with TRBD2. With V trimmed by 1 base and J by 2 bases, 10 bases remained unmatched. The CDR3 is 18 amino acids. Germline CDR1 reads LGHNA; CDR2 reads YNFKEQ. The CDR3 DNA reads as TGTGCCAGCAGCCAAGGGTATATAGCGGGGGGGCTCGCCTACGAGCAGTACTTC. This codes for CASSQGYIAGGLAYEQYF.

CDR3 loop: CASSPLPWPGQGYTEAFF. The CDR3, as DNA: TGCGCCAGCAGCCCTCTTCCTTGGCCGGGACAGGGCTACACTGAAGCTTTCTTT. The chain uses TRBV5-1 and TRBJ1-1; TRBD1 matches 9 bases. This CDR3 is built from 18 residues. Germline CDR1 reads SGHRS; CDR2 reads YFSETQ. J lost 3 bases, V lost 4 bases, and 16 bases had no gene match. The full variable domain, completed using reference TRBV5-1 and TRBJ1-1, is KAGVTQTPRYLIKTRGQQVTLSCSPISGHRSVSWYQQTPGQGLQFLFEYFSETQRNKGNFPGRFSGRQFSNSRSEMNVSTLELGDSALYLCASSPLPWPGQGYTEAFFGQGTRLTVV.

The gene calls are TRBV7-2 and TRBJ2-1; possible D gene TRBD1, 6 bases. Trimming stripped 5 bases from V and 0 bases from J, with 14 bases between. Germline V gives CDR1 SGHTA, CDR2 FQGNSA. This CDR3 has 16 residues. The CDR3 DNA reads TGTGCCAGCAGCACGGACAGCTTGAGCTCCTACAATGAGCAGTTCTTC. It is translated as CASSTDSLSSYNEQFF.

This clone was counted a few times. This sequence joins TRBV5-1 and TRBJ2-1, with TRBD2 identical over 7 bases. The length of the CDR3 is 15 residues. The V segment lost 4 bases and the J segment 5 bases; nucleotides outside the gene matches: 9. Germline CDR1 and CDR2: SGHRS and YFSETQ. CDR3 coding DNA: TGCGCCAGCAGCCCAGCTGGGAGGGCGGACAATGAGCAGTTCTTC. The encoded protein is CASSPAGRADNEQFF.

The V and J genes are TRBV27 and TRBJ1-5; D perhaps matches TRBD1 (5 bases). V lost 8 bases to trimming and J lost 0 bases, with 8 bases between them. The V gene's germline CDR1 is MNHEY and CDR2 SMNVEV (reference sequence). The CDR3 runs to 13 residues. DNA for the CDR3: TGTGCCAGCGCAGGGTATAGCAATCAGCCCCAGCATTTT. Protein sequence: CASAGYSNQPQHF.

The chain employs TRBV9 and TRBJ2-1; no definite D call. The CDR3 length is 15 residues. Deletions cut 2 bases from V and 1 base from J, with 10 bases between. Germline V CDR1 and CDR2: SGDLS, YYNGEE. In nucleotides, the CDR3 is TGTGCCAGCAGCGTCCTAGTGAATTCCTACAATGAGCAGTTCTTC. This sequence encodes CASSVLVNSYNEQFF.

This sequence joins TRBV5-1 and TRBJ2-1, with D possibly TRBD1 on 5 matching bases. Trimming cost V 0 bases and J 2 bases, with 9 bases left between them. Germline V gene lookup returns CDR1 SGHRS and CDR2 YFSETQ. The CDR3 totals 15 residues. The CDR3 sequence is CASSLVQGTYNEQFF. CDR3 in DNA: TGCGCCAGCAGCTTGGTTCAGGGAACCTACAATGAGCAGTTCTTC.

DNA of the CDR3: TGTGCCAGCAGCAGTGGGCGGGGGGGCACAGATACGCAGTATTTT. Amino acid sequence: CASSSGRGGTDTQYF. This sequence joins TRBV9 and TRBJ2-3; 8 positions match TRBD2. The germline gives CDR1 SGDLS, CDR2 YYNGEE. The CDR3 sequence is 15 residues long. The ends lost 4 bases at V and 1 base at J; junction bases unmatched: 5.

By proportion, this clone is medium-sized (0.01 to 0.1%). V usage is TRBV5-1 and J usage is TRBJ1-1; the match to TRBD1 covers 7 bases. CDR1 is SGHRS, CDR2 YFSETQ, per germline. V trimming: 3 bases; J trimming: 1 base; junction bases outside the gene matches: 3. The CDR3 runs to 14 residues. For the CDR3, the DNA is TGCGCCAGCAGCTCGGGACAGCCGAACACTGAAGCTTTCTTT. It yields the protein CASSSGQPNTEAFF. The complete variable domain, with remaining parts taken from reference TRBV5-1 and TRBJ1-1, reads KAGVTQTPRYLIKTRGQQVTLSCSPISGHRSVSWYQQTPGQGLQFLFEYFSETQRNKGNFPGRFSGRQFSNSRSEMNVSTLELGDSALYLCASSSGQPNTEAFFGQGTRLTVV.